Each of the 10 T cell receptor beta chains below was sequenced from the same sample in a study of T-cell memory formation after mild COVID-19. Each CDR3 protein gets one entry after TCRdb re-called the 5' RACE reads with MiXCR. The repertoire consists of 130,000 to 150,000 distinct CDR3 sequences, with about a fifth occurring once and the leading ten covering about 2%. Sequenced: PBMCs or a T cell subset sorted from them (not recorded which). The receptor set was obtained from an adult woman who had mild COVID-19 (a few samples of this study predate the infection). Cell type and time point are not known.

The chain joins TRBV19 to TRBJ2-6; a weak D match, TRBD2 (5 bases). Germline loops: CDR1 LNHDA, CDR2 SQIVND (reference sequence). V was cut by 1 base and J by 2 bases, with 9 bases left in between. The CDR3 covers 16 residues. The CDR3 protein is CASSIGRPPGANVLTF. Here the CDR3 DNA reads TGTGCCAGTAGTATAGGGAGGCCCCCTGGGGCCAACGTCCTGACTTTC.

The V and J genes are TRBV9 and TRBJ2-3; the D gene is possibly TRBD2 (5 bases). CDR3 length: 14 residues. In germline, CDR1 is SGDLS, CDR2 YYNGEE. The V and J ends lost 0 bases and 2 bases respectively, with 7 bases between them. The CDR3 DNA is TGTGCCAGCAGCGTAGAGAGGGACACAGATACGCAGTATTTT. Translation: CASSVERDTDTQYF.

This clonotype was seen a handful of times. The chain recombines TRBV6-5 with TRBJ1-6, with TRBD1 matching over 11 bases. Looked up from germline, CDR1 is MNHEY and CDR2 is SVGAGI. Unmatched junction bases numbered 1, after V lost 4 bases and J lost 8 bases. This CDR3 is 14 amino acids long. The CDR3 bases are TGTGCCAGCAGTTGGGACAGGGGGGATTCACCCCTCCACTTT. This translates into CASSWDRGDSPLHF.

The sample holds many counts of this clonotype. The chain combines TRBV30 with TRBJ1-5; D gene unclear. V was pared by 3 bases and J by 2 bases, with 11 bases between. The germline V gene has CDR1 GTSNPN and CDR2 SVGIG (reference sequence). The CDR3 has 14 residues. CDR3 DNA: TGTGCCTGGAGCGGGGATGCGGGCAATCAGCCCCAGCATTTT. Translation: CAWSGDAGNQPQHF.

This clonotype was seen a handful of times. The CDR3 region is CASSSGQGAGEGYNEQFF. DNA for the CDR3: TGTGCCAGCAGCTCGGGACAGGGAGCGGGAGAGGGATACAATGAGCAGTTCTTC. The chain employs TRBV7-2 and TRBJ2-1; D perhaps matches TRBD1 (9 bases). V was shortened by 4 bases and J by 4 bases, with 23 bases between the two germline ends. The CDR3 is 18 residues long. The germline gives CDR1 SGHTA, CDR2 FQGNSA.

The chain has TRBV9 and TRBJ2-1; 8 nucleotides match TRBD2. With 0 bases clipped from V and 6 bases from J, the junction kept 5 bases outside the gene matches. The V gene's germline CDR1 is SGDLS and CDR2 YYNGEE. The CDR3 has 15 residues. The CDR3 bases are TGTGCCAGCAGCGTAGATACCGGGAGGGTCAATGAGCAGTTCTTC. It specifies CASSVDTGRVNEQFF.

The chain combines TRBV10-3 with TRBJ2-5, with 9 bases fitting TRBD2. Trimming at V came to 6 bases and at J to 4 bases, leaving 3 bases not matched to a gene. This CDR3 spans 13 amino acids. The V gene's germline CDR1 is ENHRY and CDR2 SYGVKD. CDR3 region: CAIRGLAIETQYF. CDR3 in DNA: TGTGCCATCAGAGGACTAGCGATAGAGACCCAGTACTTC.

The DNA for the CDR3 is TGTGCCAGCAGCGTAGGGACTTCGGCAGGGTCTGGGGAGCTGTTTTTT. This translates into CASSVGTSAGSGELFF. The rearrangement uses TRBV9 and TRBJ2-2; either TRBD1 or TRBD2 may fit D (5 bases each). The germline gives CDR1 SGDLS, CDR2 YYNGEE. This CDR3 spans 16 amino acids. V lost 0 bases and J 8 bases, leaving 17 bases between the germline ends.

This clonotype was counted only a few times. The rearrangement links TRBV5-6 to TRBJ2-5; the D gene is possibly TRBD2 (6 bases). V lost 4 bases to trimming and J lost 5 bases, with 9 bases between them. The CDR3 is made up of 12 amino acids. Germline loops: CDR1 SGHDT, CDR2 YYEEEE. CDR3 nucleotides: TGTGCCAGCAGCACAGGAGGGGAGACCCAGTACTTC. Protein product: CASSTGGETQYF.

This clonotype was detected a few times. V is TRBV5-1 and J is TRBJ2-7; 13 bases fit TRBD2. Per the germline V gene, CDR1 is SGHRS and CDR2 is YFSETQ. With 4 bases clipped from V and 0 bases from J, the junction kept 4 bases outside the gene matches. The CDR3 spans 16 residues. The CDR3 DNA reads TGCGCCAGCAGCCCACGGACTAGCGGGGGCTCCTACGAGCAGTACTTC. It specifies CASSPRTSGGSYEQYF.